These 10 T cell receptor beta chains came from one sample sequenced in a study of technical replicates of blood from several donors. The table came from immunoSEQ multiplex PCR; TCRdb's copy has only in-frame clones and leaves some out. The sample includes 9,000 to 15,000 clones, 94% of them seen just once. The sequencing input was PBMCs. The receptor set was obtained from a human donor in good health.

The J gene is TRBJ2-3, the V gene TRBV27; 11 bases match TRBD2. V lost 3 bases to trimming and J lost 6 bases; unmatched junction nucleotides: 5. CDR3 length: 15 amino acids. The V gene's germline CDR1 is MNHEY and CDR2 SMNVEV (reference sequence). CDR3 region: CASSFRLAGGDTQYF. The CDR3 coding sequence is TGTGCCAGCAGTTTTCGGCTAGCGGGAGGTGATACGCAGTATTTT.

The J gene is TRBJ1-2, the V gene TRBV29-1; D uncertain. Trimming stripped 4 bases from V and 8 bases from J, with 14 bases between. CDR1 and CDR2 (germline): SQVTM, ANQGSEA. CDR3 size: 12 residues. The CDR3 loop reads CSVGAVVGGYTF. Written as DNA, the CDR3 is TGCAGCGTTGGTGCGGTTGTCGGAGGCTACACCTTC.

V and J are TRBV11-2 and TRBJ1-5; D is perhaps TRBD1 (5 bases). Germline CDR1 SGHAT, CDR2 FQNNGV. The CDR3 sequence is 12 residues long. V lost 1 base, J lost 11 bases, and 9 bases lay in between. The CDR3 loop is CASSLAGGAQHF. The CDR3 region has the DNA TGTGCCAGCAGCTTAGCGGGGGGGGCCCAGCATTTT.

This clone was observed once. The J gene is TRBJ2-5, the V gene TRBV7-6, with a weak D call TRBD1 (6 bases). Trimming cost V 3 bases and J 2 bases, with 10 bases left between them. Germline V gene lookup returns CDR1 SGHVS and CDR2 FNYEAQ. The CDR3 contains 14 residues. The CDR3 reads CASSFNRDQETQYF. The CDR3 DNA reads TGTGCCAGCAGCTTTAACAGGGATCAAGAGACCCAGTACTTC.

The chain employs TRBV7-9 and TRBJ1-4, with 7 bases that match TRBD1. This CDR3 is 13 amino acids long. Per germline, CDR1 SEHNR and CDR2 FQNEAQ (reference sequence). After removal of 8 bases from V and 4 bases from J, the junction contained 4 bases not matched to a gene. For the CDR3, the DNA is TGTGCCAGCTCGGGACAGAGTAATGAAAAACTGTTTTTT. It translates to CASSGQSNEKLFF. Full variable domain (rest looked up from reference TRBV7-9 and TRBJ1-4): DTGVSQNPRHKITKRGQNVTFRCDPISEHNRLYWYRQTLGQGPEFLTYFQNEAQLEKSRLLSDRFSAERPKGSFSTLEIQRTEQGDSAMYLCASSGQSNEKLFFGSGTQLSVL.

The genes are TRBV4-2 and TRBJ2-2; a weak D match, TRBD2 (5 bases). CDR1 and CDR2 (germline): LGHNA, YNFKEQ. The CDR3 has 15 amino acids. The V and J ends lost 5 bases and 3 bases respectively, with 13 bases between them. The CDR3 reads CASSFTRGYTGELFF. The DNA of the CDR3 is TGTGCCAGCAGCTTCACTCGGGGTTACACCGGGGAGCTGTTTTTT.

The genes are TRBV9 and TRBJ2-5; tentatively, D is TRBD2 (6 bases). Germline V CDR1 and CDR2: SGDLS, YYNGEE. This CDR3 is built from 13 residues. Deletions cut 3 bases from V and 5 bases from J, with 11 bases between. The CDR3 nucleotides are TGTGCCAGCAGCGCCACAGGAGGGGAGACCCAGTACTTC. Encoded protein: CASSATGGETQYF.

The CDR3 nucleotides read TGTGCCAGCAGTTATCAGGGAGGGGGCACTGAAGCTTTCTTT. It encodes CASSYQGGGTEAFF. The chain uses TRBV28 and TRBJ1-1, with D perhaps TRBD1 (6 bases). Germline V lookup: CDR1 MDHEN, CDR2 SYDVKM. This CDR3 is 14 amino acids long. Deletions cut 4 bases from V and 4 bases from J, with 13 bases between.

V gene TRBV5-1 combines with J gene TRBJ2-1; TRBD2 agrees at 7 bases. Germline CDR1 reads SGHRS; CDR2 reads YFSETQ. V dropped 0 bases and J dropped 8; count of bases not matched to a gene: 8. This CDR3 is 15 amino acids long. This chain's CDR3 is CASSLGRTSSHEQFF. As DNA, the CDR3 is TGCGCCAGCAGCTTGGGAAGGACTAGTAGTCATGAGCAGTTCTTC.

V and J are TRBV7-2 and TRBJ2-7, with 7 bases identical to TRBD2. The CDR3 runs to 15 residues. Germline V lookup: CDR1 SGHTA, CDR2 FQGNSA. The trim removed 1 base at V and 3 bases at J, leaving 6 bases unmatched. The CDR3 is CASSLGGGGSYEQYF. The CDR3 nucleotides are TGTGCCAGCAGCTTAGGAGGCGGCGGGAGCTACGAGCAGTACTTC.